This paragraph reports one T cell receptor beta chain. The target antigen is unknown. Repertoires were generated with immunoSEQ multiplex PCR, while TCRdb's copy carries only in-frame clones and drops some. The data contain approximately 36,000 clones, over 80% of them seen just once; the ten biggest clones take up 0.19%. This CDR3 comprises 17 residues. Deletions cut 8 bases from V and 2 bases from J, with 21 bases between. The germline CDR1 and CDR2 sequences are SEHNR and FQNEAQ (reference sequence). This record comes from a study of monozygotic twins with cystic fibrosis. Whole-study results and caveats: No link emerged between shared CDR3 counts and age, concordance or severity. Monozygotic CF twins shared more identical nucleotide clonotypes than unrelated patients. J usage was most co-twin-similar in 8 of 16 pairs, V in 13. Median Simpson clonality of approximately 0.0088 suggested naive T cells predominated.

Sequenced input: blood. This TCR came from a boy aged 2 to 10 with cystic fibrosis. This chain connects TRBV7-9 to TRBJ2-2; D possibly corresponds to TRBD1 (6 bases). The chain's CDR3 is CASRDGGQTQNTGELFF. The CDR3, as DNA: TGTGCCAGCCGCGATGGAGGACAGACTCAAAACACCGGGGAGCTGTTTTTT.